A single T cell receptor (beta chain) is shown here with its context. Its antigen is still unknown. Trimming took off 5 bases at V and 0 bases at J, with 8 bases between the two ends. The CDR3 spans 14 residues. Germline V CDR1 and CDR2: LNHDA, SQIVND (reference sequence). The sample's treatment: approximately nine-day PBMC culture with coronavirus spike peptide pools or control peptides (ViraFEST assay). CD4+ T cells of the unexposed donor were collected before the COVID-19 pandemic (2011-2018). These data originate in a study of vaccination and CD4 T cells after COVID-19. An Oncomine TCR Beta short-read assay was used to sequence the DNA from cultured CD4+ T cells. TCRdb passed the PCR reads through MiXCR, listing each CDR3 protein once. The sample holds some 5,000 distinct CDR3 sequences; roughly three fifths are singletons and the top ten take around 33%.

V usage is TRBV19 and J usage is TRBJ2-1; no reliable D call. Sequenced sample: CD4+ T cells from blood, cultured in vitro. This receptor was obtained from a human donor in good health. CDR3 coding DNA: TGTGCCAGTAGTCGACAAATCTCCTACAATGAGCAGTTCTTC. It specifies CASSRQISYNEQFF.